This T cell receptor (beta chain) was observed in a study of cytomegalovirus exposure and HLA in healthy donors. At the level of the study: Genetic ancestry analysis placed around four fifths of the roughly 400 donors that were genotyped in the Caucasian-associated cluster.

All donors participated as healthy donors of bone marrow. A note on this clone: Antigen unknown.

60 Vbeta and 13 Jbeta primers were used in PCR. Measured with immunoSEQ multiplex PCR; TCRdb has only the in-frame clones, and not every one. This sample has some 120,000 clones, with around three quarters found just once. General study findings and limits: In vitro confirmation showed a few CMV-associated chains to be CMV antigen specific. Highest at DRB1 and lowest at HLA-C, TCR association rates differed among HLA loci in a later analysis.

Source material: PBMCs. The clonotype comes from a middle-aged woman in good health and CMV-seronegative.

In nucleotides, the CDR3 is TGTGCCAGCAGTTCCGGGACAGGGTCGTTTGGTGAGCAGTTCTTC. Protein: CASSSGTGSFGEQFF. The rearrangement uses TRBV27 and TRBJ2-1, with 9 nucleotides matching TRBD1. The V gene's germline CDR1 is MNHEY and CDR2 SMNVEV (reference sequence). The V segment lost 4 bases and the J segment 9 bases; nucleotides outside the gene matches: 10. CDR3 length: 15 residues.